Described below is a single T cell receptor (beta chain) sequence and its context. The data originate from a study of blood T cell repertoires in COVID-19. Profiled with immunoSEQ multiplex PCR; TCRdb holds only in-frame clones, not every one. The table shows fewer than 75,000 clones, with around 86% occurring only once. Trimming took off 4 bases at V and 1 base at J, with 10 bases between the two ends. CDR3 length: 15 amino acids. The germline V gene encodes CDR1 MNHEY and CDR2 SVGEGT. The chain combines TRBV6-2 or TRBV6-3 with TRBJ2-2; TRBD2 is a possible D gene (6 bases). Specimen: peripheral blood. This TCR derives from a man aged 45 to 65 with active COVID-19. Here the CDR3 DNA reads TGTGCCAGCAGTTGGGACGGGAGGAACACCGGGGAGCTGTTTTTT. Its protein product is CASSWDGRNTGELFF.